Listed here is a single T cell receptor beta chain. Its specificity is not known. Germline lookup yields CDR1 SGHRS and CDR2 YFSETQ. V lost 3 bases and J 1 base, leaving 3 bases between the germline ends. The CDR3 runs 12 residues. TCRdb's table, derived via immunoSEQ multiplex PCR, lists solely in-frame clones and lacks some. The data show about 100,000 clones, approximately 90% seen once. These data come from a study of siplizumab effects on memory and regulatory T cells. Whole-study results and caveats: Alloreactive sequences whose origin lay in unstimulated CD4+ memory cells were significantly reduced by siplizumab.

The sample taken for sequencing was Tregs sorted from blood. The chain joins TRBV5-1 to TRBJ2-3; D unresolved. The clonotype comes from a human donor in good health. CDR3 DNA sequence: TGCGCCAGCAGCTCCGGCACAGATACGCAGTATTTT. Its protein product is CASSSGTDTQYF.